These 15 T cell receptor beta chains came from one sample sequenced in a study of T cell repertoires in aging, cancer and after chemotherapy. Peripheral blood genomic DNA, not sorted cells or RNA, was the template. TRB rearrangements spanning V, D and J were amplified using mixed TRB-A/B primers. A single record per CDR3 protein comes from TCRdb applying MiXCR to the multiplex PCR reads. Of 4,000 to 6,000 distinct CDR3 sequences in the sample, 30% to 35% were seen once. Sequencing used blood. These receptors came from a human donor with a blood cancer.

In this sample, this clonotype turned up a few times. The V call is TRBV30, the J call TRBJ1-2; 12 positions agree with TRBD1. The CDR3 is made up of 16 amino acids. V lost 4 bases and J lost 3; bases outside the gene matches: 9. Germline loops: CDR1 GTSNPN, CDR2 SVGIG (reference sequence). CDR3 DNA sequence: TGTGCCTGGACCAGAGGGGGACAGGGGGCCTACTATGGCTACACCTTC. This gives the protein CAWTRGGQGAYYGYTF.

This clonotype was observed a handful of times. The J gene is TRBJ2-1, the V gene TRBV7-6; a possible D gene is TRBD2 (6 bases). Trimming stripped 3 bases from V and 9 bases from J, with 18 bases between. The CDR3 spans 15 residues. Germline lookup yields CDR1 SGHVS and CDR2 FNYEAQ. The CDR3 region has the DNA TGTGCCAGCAGCTTTTTGGAGGGCGGGAACGGTGAGCAGTTCTTC. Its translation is CASSFLEGGNGEQFF. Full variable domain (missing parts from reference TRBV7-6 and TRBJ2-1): GAGVSQSPRYKVTKRGQDVALRCDPISGHVSLYWYRQALGQGPEFLTYFNYEAQQDKSGLPNDRFSAERPEGSISTLTIQRTEQRDSAMYRCASSFLEGGNGEQFFGPGTRLTVL.

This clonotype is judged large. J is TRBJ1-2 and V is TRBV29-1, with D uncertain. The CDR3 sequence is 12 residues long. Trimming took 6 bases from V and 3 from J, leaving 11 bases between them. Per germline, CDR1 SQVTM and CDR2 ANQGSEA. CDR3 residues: CSVDAADYGYTF. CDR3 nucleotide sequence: TGCAGCGTGGACGCCGCGGACTATGGCTACACCTTC.

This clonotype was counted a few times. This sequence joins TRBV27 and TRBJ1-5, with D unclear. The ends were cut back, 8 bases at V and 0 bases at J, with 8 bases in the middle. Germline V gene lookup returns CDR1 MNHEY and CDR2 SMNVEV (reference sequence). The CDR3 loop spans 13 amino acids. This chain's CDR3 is CASGTYSNQPQHF. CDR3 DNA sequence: TGTGCCAGCGGCACATATAGCAATCAGCCCCAGCATTTT.

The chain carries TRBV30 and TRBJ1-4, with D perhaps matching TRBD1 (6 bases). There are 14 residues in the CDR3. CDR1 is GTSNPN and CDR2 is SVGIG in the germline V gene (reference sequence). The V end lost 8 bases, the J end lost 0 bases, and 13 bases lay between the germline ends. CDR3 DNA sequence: TGTGCCGCCGAGGGGGGCACAACTAATGAAAAACTGTTTTTT. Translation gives CAAEGGTTNEKLFF.

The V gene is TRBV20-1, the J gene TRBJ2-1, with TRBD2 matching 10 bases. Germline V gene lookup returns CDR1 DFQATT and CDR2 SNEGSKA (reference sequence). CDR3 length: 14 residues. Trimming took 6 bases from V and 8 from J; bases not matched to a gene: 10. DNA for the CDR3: TGCAGTGCCCCGCCTAGCGGGAGATTGGATGAGCAGTTCTTC. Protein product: CSAPPSGRLDEQFF.

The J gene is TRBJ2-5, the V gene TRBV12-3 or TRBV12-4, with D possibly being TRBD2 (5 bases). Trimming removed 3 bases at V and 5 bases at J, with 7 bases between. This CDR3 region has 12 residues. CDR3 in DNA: TGTGCCAGCAGTTTCTCGGGGGAGACCCAGTACTTC. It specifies CASSFSGETQYF.

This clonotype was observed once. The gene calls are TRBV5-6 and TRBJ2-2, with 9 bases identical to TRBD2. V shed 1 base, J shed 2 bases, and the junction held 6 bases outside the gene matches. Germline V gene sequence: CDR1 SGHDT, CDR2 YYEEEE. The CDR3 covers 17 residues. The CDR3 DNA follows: TGTGCCAGCAGCTTGTTTCTAGCGGGAATTAACACCGGGGAGCTGTTTTTT. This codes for CASSLFLAGINTGELFF. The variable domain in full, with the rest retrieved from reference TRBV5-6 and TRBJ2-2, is DAGVTQSPTHLIKTRGQQVTLRCSPKSGHDTVSWYQQALGQGPQFIFQYYEEEERQRGNFPDRFSGHQFPNYSSELNVNALLLGDSALYLCASSLFLAGINTGELFFGEGSRLTVL.

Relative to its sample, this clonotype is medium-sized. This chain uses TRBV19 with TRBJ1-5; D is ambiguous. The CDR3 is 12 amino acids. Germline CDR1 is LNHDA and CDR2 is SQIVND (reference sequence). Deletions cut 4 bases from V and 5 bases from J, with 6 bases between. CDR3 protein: CASSNQDQPQHF. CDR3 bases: TGTGCCAGTAGTAATCAGGATCAGCCCCAGCATTTT. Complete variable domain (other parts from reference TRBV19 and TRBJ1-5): DGGITQSPKYLFRKEGQNVTLSCEQNLNHDAMYWYRQDPGQGLRLIYYSQIVNDFQKGDIAEGYSVSREKKESFPLTVTSAQKNPTAFYLCASSNQDQPQHFGDGTRLSIL.

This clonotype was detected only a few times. The CDR3 DNA reads TGTGCCTGGAGTGCCGGAGGGCTCCACGAGCAGTACTTC. Its translation: CAWSAGGLHEQYF. This chain links TRBV30 with TRBJ2-7; possible D gene TRBD2, 6 bases. Germline V CDR1 and CDR2: GTSNPN, SVGIG (reference sequence). CDR3 size: 13 residues. Trimming pared 1 base from V and 5 bases from J, leaving 12 bases between.

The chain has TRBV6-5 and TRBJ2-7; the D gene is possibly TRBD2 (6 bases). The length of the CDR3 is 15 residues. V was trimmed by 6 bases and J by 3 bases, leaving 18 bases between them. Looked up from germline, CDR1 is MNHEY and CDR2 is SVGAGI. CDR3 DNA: TGTGCCAGCAGCCGCGGGACTCTTAAAGTCTACGAGCAGTACTTC. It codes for CASSRGTLKVYEQYF.

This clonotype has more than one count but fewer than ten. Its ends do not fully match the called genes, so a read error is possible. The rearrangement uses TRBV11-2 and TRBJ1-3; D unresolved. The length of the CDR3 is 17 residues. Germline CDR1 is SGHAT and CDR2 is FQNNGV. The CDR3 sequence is CASSLGPLPTSGNTIYF. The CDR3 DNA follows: TGTGCCAGTAGCTTAGGCCCGCTTCCCACCTCTGGAAACACCATATATTTT.

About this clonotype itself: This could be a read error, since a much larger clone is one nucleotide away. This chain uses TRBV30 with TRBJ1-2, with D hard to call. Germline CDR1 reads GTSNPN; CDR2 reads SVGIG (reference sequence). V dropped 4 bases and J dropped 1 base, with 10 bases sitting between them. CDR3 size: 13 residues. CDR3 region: CAWTQNLNYGYTF. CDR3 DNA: TGTGCCTGGACCCAGAACCTTAACTATGGCTACACCTTC.

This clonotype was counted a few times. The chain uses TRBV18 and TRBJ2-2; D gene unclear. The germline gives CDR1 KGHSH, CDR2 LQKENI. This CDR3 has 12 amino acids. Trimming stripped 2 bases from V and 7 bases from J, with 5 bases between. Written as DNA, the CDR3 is TGTGCCAGCTCACCATTGGGCGGGGAGCTGTTTTTT. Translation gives CASSPLGGELFF.

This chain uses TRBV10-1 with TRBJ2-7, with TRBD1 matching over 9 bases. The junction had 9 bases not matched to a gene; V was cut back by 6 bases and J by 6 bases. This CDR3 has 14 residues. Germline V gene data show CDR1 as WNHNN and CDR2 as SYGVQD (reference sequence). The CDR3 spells CASSVGQGGGEQYF. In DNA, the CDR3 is TGCGCCAGCAGCGTGGGACAGGGAGGAGGCGAGCAGTACTTC.